This passage covers 8 T cell receptor beta chains from one sample sequenced in a study of T cell responses to AZD1222 COVID-19 vaccine. This table comes from immunoSEQ multiplex PCR, and its TCRdb copy is limited to in-frame clones, with some not included. The table lists 35,000 to 45,000 clones, 65% to 85% of them singletons, with approximately 20% in the top ten. The sample here was peripheral blood, taken 28 days after the second AZD1222 dose. All receptors come from an adult who received the AZD1222 COVID-19 vaccine.

The V gene is TRBV7-2, the J gene TRBJ1-5; D is possibly TRBD1 (6 bases). CDR3 size: 11 residues. V lost 1 base, J lost 12 bases, and 7 bases lay in between. CDR1 and CDR2 (germline): SGHTA, FQGNSA. CDR3 nucleotides: TGTGCCAGCAGCTTAGGGGGGCTCCAGCATTTT. Amino acid sequence: CASSLGGLQHF.

The rearrangement links TRBV20-1 to TRBJ1-5; D gene uncertain. This CDR3 region has 11 residues. Germline V gene sequence: CDR1 DFQATT, CDR2 SNEGSKA (reference sequence). Trimming pared 6 bases from V and 2 bases from J, leaving 5 bases between. The CDR3 bases are TGCAGTGCGAGTGGCAATCAGCCCCAGCATTTT. This translates into CSASGNQPQHF.

The V call is TRBV5-1, the J call TRBJ1-2; 11 bases align to TRBD1. Germline CDR1 is SGHRS and CDR2 is YFSETQ. The length of the CDR3 is 15 residues. The ends lost 4 bases at V and 4 bases at J; junction bases unmatched: 6. CDR3 sequence reads: CASSIGTGGLYGYTF. CDR3 DNA: TGCGCCAGCAGCATTGGGACAGGGGGTCTCTATGGCTACACCTTC.

In the case of this clone: An end of the junction does not agree with germline; a read error may underlie this. The rearrangement joins TRBV6-1 to TRBJ1-6; 7 bases line up with TRBD1. Germline-derived CDR1 and CDR2 are MNHNS and SASEGT. The CDR3 runs 14 residues. CDR3 sequence: CASREGTAYSPLHF. The CDR3 DNA sequence: TGTGCCAGCAGGGAAGGGACAGCTTATTCACCCCTCCACTTT.

The rearrangement joins TRBV28 to TRBJ1-6, with D uncertain. The germline V gene has CDR1 MDHEN and CDR2 SYDVKM. The CDR3 runs 14 residues. The germline V and J ends were trimmed by 8 bases and 6 bases, with 14 bases remaining between them. As DNA, the CDR3 is TGTGCCAGCGGAGTTTCCGATCTTAATTCACCCCTCCACTTT. Translated, it gives CASGVSDLNSPLHF.

This sequence joins TRBV2 and TRBJ2-1; TRBD1 aligns across 9 bases. Germline-derived CDR1 and CDR2 are SNHLY and FYNNEI. J was trimmed by 7 bases and V by 7 bases; bases with no gene match: 5. The CDR3 length is 13 residues. The CDR3: CASIQGAWNEQFF. The DNA for the CDR3 is TGTGCCAGCATACAGGGGGCGTGGAATGAGCAGTTCTTC.

V and J are TRBV7-2 and TRBJ2-6; D gene uncertain. Germline assignment: CDR1 SGHTA and CDR2 FQGNSA. This CDR3 is built from 17 residues. Trimming stripped 2 bases from V and 4 bases from J, with 15 bases between. CDR3 nucleotides: TGTGCCAGCAGCTTATCACGCTTGCCGGAAGGGGCCAACGTCCTGACTTTC. Its translation is CASSLSRLPEGANVLTF.

To note about this clone: In the same sample, other DNA sequences code for this CDR3. This chain uses TRBV12-3 or TRBV12-4 with TRBJ1-5; no clear D. This CDR3 has 12 amino acids. V lost 3 bases to trimming and J lost 4 bases, with 4 bases between them. The CDR3 is CASSFQNQPQHF. The CDR3 DNA is TGTGCCAGCAGTTTCCAAAATCAGCCCCAGCATTTT.